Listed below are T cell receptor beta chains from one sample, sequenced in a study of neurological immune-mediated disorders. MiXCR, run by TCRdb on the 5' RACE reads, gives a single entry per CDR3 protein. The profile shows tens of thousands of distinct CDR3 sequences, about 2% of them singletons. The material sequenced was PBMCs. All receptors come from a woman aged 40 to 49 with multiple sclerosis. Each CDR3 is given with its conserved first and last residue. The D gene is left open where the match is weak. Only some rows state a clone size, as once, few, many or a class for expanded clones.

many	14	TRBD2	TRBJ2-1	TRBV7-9	TGTGCCAGCAGCTTATGGACTAGCGGGGGGGAGCAGTTCTTC	CASSLWTSGGEQFF
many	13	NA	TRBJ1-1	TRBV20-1	TGCAGTGCCGGGGACACGCGGAACACTGAAGCTTTCTTT	CSAGDTRNTEAFF
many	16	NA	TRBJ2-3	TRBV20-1	TGCAGTGCTAGAATCCCGGGGGCGGGCCGCACAGATACGCAGTATTTT	CSARIPGAGRTDTQYF
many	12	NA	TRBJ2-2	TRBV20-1	TGCAGTGCTACGGCTGTCACCGGGGAGCTGTTTTTT	CSATAVTGELFF
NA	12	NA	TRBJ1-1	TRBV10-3	TGTGCCATCGGCGGGTTGAACACTGAAGCTTTCTTT	CAIGGLNTEAFF
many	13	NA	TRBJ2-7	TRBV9	TGTGCCAGCAGCTTGAGCCAGGGTAACGAGCAGTACTTC	CASSLSQGNEQYF
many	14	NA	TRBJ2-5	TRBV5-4	TGTGCCAGCAGCCTGAGGGAGGGGGGGGAGACCCAGTACTTC	CASSLREGGETQYF
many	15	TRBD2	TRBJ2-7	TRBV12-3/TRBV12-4	TGTGCCAGCAGTTTCGGGCGGGGGGGTAAAAACGAGCAGTACTTC	CASSFGRGGKNEQYF
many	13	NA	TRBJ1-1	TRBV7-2	TGTGCCAGCACCCTCAGTCCGGGACACCAAGCTTTCTTT	CASTLSPGHQAFF
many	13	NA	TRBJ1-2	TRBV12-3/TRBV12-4	TGTGCCAGCAGTCCGGGGGATTCGAGTGGCTACACCTTC	CASSPGDSSGYTF